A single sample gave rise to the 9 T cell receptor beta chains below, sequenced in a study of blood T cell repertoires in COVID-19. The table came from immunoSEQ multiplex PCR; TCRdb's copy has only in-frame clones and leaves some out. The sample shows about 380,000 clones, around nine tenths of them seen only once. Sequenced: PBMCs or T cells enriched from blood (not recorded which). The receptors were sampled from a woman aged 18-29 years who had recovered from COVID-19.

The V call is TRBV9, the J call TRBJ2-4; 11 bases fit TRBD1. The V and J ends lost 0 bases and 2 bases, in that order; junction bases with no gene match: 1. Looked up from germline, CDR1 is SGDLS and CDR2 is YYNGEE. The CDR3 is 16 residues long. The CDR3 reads CASSVVDRGPKNIQYF. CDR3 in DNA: TGTGCCAGCAGCGTAGTGGACAGGGGGCCCAAAAACATTCAGTACTTC. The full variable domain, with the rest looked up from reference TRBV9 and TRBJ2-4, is DSGVTQTPKHLITATGQRVTLRCSPRSGDLSVYWYQQSLDQGLQFLIQYYNGEERAKGNILERFSAQQFPDLHSELNLSSLELGDSALYFCASSVVDRGPKNIQYFGAGTRLSVL.

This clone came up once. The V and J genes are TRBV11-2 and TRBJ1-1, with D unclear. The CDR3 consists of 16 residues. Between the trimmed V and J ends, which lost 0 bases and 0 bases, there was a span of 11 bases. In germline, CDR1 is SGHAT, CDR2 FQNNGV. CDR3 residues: CASSLEEWAVNTEAFF. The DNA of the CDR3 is TGTGCCAGCAGCTTAGAAGAGTGGGCAGTGAACACTGAAGCTTTCTTT.

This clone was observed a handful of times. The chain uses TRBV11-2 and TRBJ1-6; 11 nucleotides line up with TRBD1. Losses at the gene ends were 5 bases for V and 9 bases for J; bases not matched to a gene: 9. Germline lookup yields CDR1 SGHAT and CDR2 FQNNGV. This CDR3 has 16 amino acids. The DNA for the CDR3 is TGTGCCAGCAGCCCCCATTCCGGGACAGGGGGTTCACCCCTCCACTTT. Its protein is CASSPHSGTGGSPLHF.

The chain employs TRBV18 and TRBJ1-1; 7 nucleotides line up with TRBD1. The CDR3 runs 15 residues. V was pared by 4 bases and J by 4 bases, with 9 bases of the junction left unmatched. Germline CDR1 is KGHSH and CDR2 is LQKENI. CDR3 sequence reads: CASSQGQSGGTEAFF. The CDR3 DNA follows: TGTGCCAGCTCACAGGGACAGTCAGGGGGCACTGAAGCTTTCTTT.

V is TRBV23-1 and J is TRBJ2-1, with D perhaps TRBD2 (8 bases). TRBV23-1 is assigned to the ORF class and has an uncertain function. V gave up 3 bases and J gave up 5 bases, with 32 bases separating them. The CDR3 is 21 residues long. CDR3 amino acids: CASSHPPIRQGVAGTNNEQFF. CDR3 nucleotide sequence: TGCGCCAGCAGTCACCCTCCCATTAGACAGGGAGTAGCGGGGACCAACAATGAGCAGTTCTTC.

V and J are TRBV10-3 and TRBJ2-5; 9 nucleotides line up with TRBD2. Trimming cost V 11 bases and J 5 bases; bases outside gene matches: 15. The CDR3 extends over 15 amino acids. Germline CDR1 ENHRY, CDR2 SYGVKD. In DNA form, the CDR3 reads TGTGCCGCCGGGGGAACCGGGACTAGCTTCGAGACCCAGTACTTC. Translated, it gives CAAGGTGTSFETQYF.

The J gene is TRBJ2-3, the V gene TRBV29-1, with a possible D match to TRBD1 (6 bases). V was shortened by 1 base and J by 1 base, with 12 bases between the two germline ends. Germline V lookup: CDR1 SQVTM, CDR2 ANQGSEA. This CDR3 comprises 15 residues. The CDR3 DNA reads TGCAGCGTTGAAGGGGGACAAGGGGGCACAGATACGCAGTATTTT. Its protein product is CSVEGGQGGTDTQYF.

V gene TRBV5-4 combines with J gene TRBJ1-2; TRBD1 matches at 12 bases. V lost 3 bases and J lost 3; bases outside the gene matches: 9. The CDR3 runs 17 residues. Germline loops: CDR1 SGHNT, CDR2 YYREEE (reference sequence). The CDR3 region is CASSSGTGGPLDYGYTF. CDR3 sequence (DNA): TGTGCCAGCAGCTCTGGGACAGGGGGCCCTCTAGACTATGGCTACACCTTC.

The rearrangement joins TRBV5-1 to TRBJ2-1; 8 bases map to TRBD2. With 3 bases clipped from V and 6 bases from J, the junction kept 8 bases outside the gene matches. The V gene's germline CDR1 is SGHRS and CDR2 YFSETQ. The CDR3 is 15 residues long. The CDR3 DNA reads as TGCGCCAGCAGCTCTCCGGGACTAGTGAGCAATGAGCAGTTCTTC. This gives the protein CASSSPGLVSNEQFF.